These 17 T cell receptor beta chains came from one sample sequenced in a study of cytomegalovirus exposure and HLA in healthy donors. The PCR ran on 60 Vbeta and 13 Jbeta primers. The data were produced by immunoSEQ multiplex PCR, yet TCRdb's version contains in-frame clones alone and is incomplete. The sample holds more than 80,000 clones, roughly 74% seen once. The source material was PBMCs. The source of these receptors is a man in his forties or fifties in good health and CMV-seronegative.

This clone was counted only a few times. The genes are TRBV4-1 and TRBJ2-3, with D perhaps matching TRBD2 (6 bases). Trimming stripped 1 base from V and 2 bases from J, with 25 bases between. CDR3 length: 20 residues. Germline assignment: CDR1 MGHRA and CDR2 YSYEKL. CDR3 coding DNA: TGCGCCAGCAGCCAAGGGGAGGTGTTCAGAGCCGGGCCAGACACAGATACGCAGTATTTT. Protein product: CASSQGEVFRAGPDTDTQYF.

This sequence joins TRBV2 and TRBJ2-3; 8 bases are shared with TRBD2. The CDR3 spans 15 residues. Trimming at V came to 1 base and at J to 1 base, leaving 1 base not matched to a gene. The germline gives CDR1 SNHLY, CDR2 FYNNEI. This CDR3 reads CASSEVGGGTDTQYF. The CDR3 bases are TGTGCCAGCAGTGAAGTCGGGGGGGGCACAGATACGCAGTATTTT.

This clone was seen many times. The CDR3 DNA follows: TGCGCCAGCAGCTTGGTCCCCGGACAGCCCACTAGGTACGAGCAGTACTTC. Encoded protein: CASSLVPGQPTRYEQYF. The V gene is TRBV5-1, the J gene TRBJ2-7; D is perhaps TRBD1 (6 bases). The CDR3 is 17 residues long. The V end was cut by 0 bases, the J end by 4 bases, with 20 bases between. Germline V CDR1 and CDR2: SGHRS, YFSETQ. The variable domain in full, completed from reference TRBV5-1 and TRBJ2-7, reads KAGVTQTPRYLIKTRGQQVTLSCSPISGHRSVSWYQQTPGQGLQFLFEYFSETQRNKGNFPGRFSGRQFSNSRSEMNVSTLELGDSALYLCASSLVPGQPTRYEQYFGPGTRLTVT.

This chain links TRBV5-6 with TRBJ2-5, with a weak D call TRBD2 (6 bases). CDR3 size: 13 residues. CDR1 SGHDT and CDR2 YYEEEE come from the germline V gene. Trimming stripped 3 bases from V and 5 bases from J, with 11 bases between. The CDR3 coding sequence is TGTGCCAGCAGCTATTCTGGAGGGGAGACCCAGTACTTC. This translates into CASSYSGGETQYF.

This clone was observed a few times. The rearrangement joins TRBV19 to TRBJ2-7; maybe TRBD1 (5 bases). The CDR3 has 14 amino acids. V was clipped by 5 bases and J by 5 bases, with 16 bases between them. Germline-derived CDR1 and CDR2 are LNHDA and SQIVND (reference sequence). The CDR3 DNA sequence: TGTGCCAGTAGTGCAGACAGTTTTTACGACGAGCAGTACTTC. Amino acid sequence: CASSADSFYDEQYF.

A few counts support this clone. The CDR3: CASSRQGAASYNSPLHF. The DNA for the CDR3 is TGCGCCAGCAGCCGGCAGGGGGCGGCCTCCTATAATTCACCCCTCCACTTT. The chain is built from TRBV5-1 and TRBJ1-6, with TRBD1 identical over 8 bases. After removal of 4 bases from V and 0 bases from J, the junction contained 6 bases not matched to a gene. The CDR3 is 17 residues long. Per germline, CDR1 SGHRS and CDR2 YFSETQ.

This clone occurred once. The rearrangement joins TRBV5-6 to TRBJ1-6; D remains unclear. Germline CDR1 and CDR2: SGHDT and YYEEEE. Trimming left V 2 bases short and J 4 bases short, with 10 bases between. There are 15 residues in the CDR3. CDR3 coding DNA: TGTGCCAGCAGCTTAGACCGGGGTTATAATTCACCCCTCCACTTT. Translated, it gives CASSLDRGYNSPLHF.

V gene TRBV7-6 combines with J gene TRBJ2-4, with D possibly matching TRBD2 (5 bases). This CDR3 contains 13 residues. Trimming left V 5 bases short and J 6 bases short, with 11 bases between. Per the germline V gene, CDR1 is SGHVS and CDR2 is FNYEAQ. This CDR3 reads CASSPGRGNIQYF. In DNA, the CDR3 is TGTGCCAGCAGCCCCGGACGGGGAAACATTCAGTACTTC. Combining the CDR3 with reference TRBV7-6 and TRBJ2-4 gives the whole variable domain GAGVSQSPRYKVTKRGQDVALRCDPISGHVSLYWYRQALGQGPEFLTYFNYEAQQDKSGLPNDRFSAERPEGSISTLTIQRTEQRDSAMYRCASSPGRGNIQYFGAGTRLSVL.

Here the CDR3 DNA reads TGTGCCAGCAGATCAGGGGGCGGCAATCAGCCCCAGCATTTT. It specifies CASRSGGGNQPQHF. The chain joins TRBV28 to TRBJ1-5; 8 positions match TRBD1. J was trimmed by 2 bases and V by 6 bases; bases with no gene match: 3. The CDR3 contains 14 residues. Germline values: CDR1 MDHEN, CDR2 SYDVKM.

This clone was seen a few times. This CDR3 is CASRTSGGLINQETQYF. CDR3 DNA sequence: TGTGCCAGCAGGACCTCGGGGGGCCTTATAAATCAAGAGACCCAGTACTTC. The V and J genes are TRBV5-4 and TRBJ2-5; D may be TRBD2 (7 bases). The CDR3 runs to 17 residues. The germline CDR1 and CDR2 sequences are SGHNT and YYREEE (reference sequence). V lost 5 bases and J lost 2, with 22 bases in between.

This clone appeared a few times. The chain recombines TRBV6-6 with TRBJ1-5; 9 nucleotides agree with TRBD1. The CDR3 consists of 16 residues. V lost 6 bases and J lost 6; bases outside the gene matches: 12. Germline CDR1 reads MNHNY; CDR2 reads SVGAGI (reference sequence). The CDR3 reads CASRRRGQGGRQPQHF. The CDR3 DNA follows: TGTGCCAGCAGACGCCGGGGACAGGGAGGTCGTCAGCCCCAGCATTTT.

This rearrangement joins TRBV2 to TRBJ1-2; unclear D gene. Trimming shortened V by 3 bases and J by 4 bases, and 15 bases separated the two germline ends. Germline CDR1 is SNHLY and CDR2 is FYNNEI. The CDR3 is made up of 15 amino acids. The CDR3 region has the DNA TGTGCCAGCAGTGACCAGGCCGGGGTACCCTATGGCTACACCTTC. It yields the protein CASSDQAGVPYGYTF.

V usage is TRBV29-1 and J usage is TRBJ1-4; D is ambiguous. The CDR3 length is 13 residues. Germline V gene lookup returns CDR1 SQVTM and CDR2 ANQGSEA. The V end lost 5 bases, the J end lost 4 bases, and 11 bases lay between the germline ends. The CDR3 is CSVSGEGNEKLFF. As DNA, the CDR3 is TGCAGCGTTTCAGGTGAAGGTAATGAAAAACTGTTTTTT.

The gene calls are TRBV7-2 and TRBJ1-1, with D unresolved. V lost 8 bases and J 5 bases, leaving 12 bases between the germline ends. CDR1 is SGHTA, CDR2 FQGNSA, per germline. CDR3 length: 12 amino acids. The CDR3, as DNA: TGTGCCAGCGGTCATATCGGGACTGAAGCTTTCTTT. Translated: CASGHIGTEAFF.

The genes are TRBV7-9 and TRBJ2-5; 10 bases agree with TRBD1. Per the germline V gene, CDR1 is SEHNR and CDR2 is FQNEAQ (reference sequence). The CDR3 is 15 residues long. Unmatched junction bases numbered 8, after V lost 5 bases and J lost 5 bases. The CDR3 coding sequence is TGTGCCAGCAGCCCTCGGGGACAGGGGTTTGAGACCCAGTACTTC. It specifies CASSPRGQGFETQYF.

The chain uses TRBV9 and TRBJ1-2; TRBD1 aligns across 11 bases. Germline CDR1 and CDR2: SGDLS and YYNGEE. The junction had 2 bases not matched to a gene; V was cut back by 0 bases and J by 4 bases. The CDR3 length is 15 residues. The CDR3 DNA is TGTGCCAGCAGCGTAGGGACAGGGGGCATCTATGGCTACACCTTC. Encoded protein: CASSVGTGGIYGYTF.

This clone was found once. V gene TRBV6-1 combines with J gene TRBJ1-4, with TRBD1 as a possible D gene (6 bases). The CDR3 totals 13 residues. Germline V CDR1 and CDR2: MNHNS, SASEGT. With 6 bases removed from V and 6 bases from J, the gap between germline ends came to 11 bases. DNA for the CDR3: TGTGCCAGCAGGCGATGGACAGATGAAAAACTGTTTTTT. Protein: CASRRWTDEKLFF.